These 15 T cell receptor beta chains came from one sample sequenced in a study of T cell changes during pregnancy in multiple sclerosis. Generated by immunoSEQ multiplex PCR, the TCRdb table keeps only in-frame clones and is missing some. The sample lists 35,000 or so clones; 92% were seen once. This material consisted of CD4+ T cells from peripheral blood mononuclear cells, taken after pregnancy. The origin of the receptors is a female donor with multiple sclerosis, enrolled in a pregnancy study.

V usage is TRBV27 and J usage is TRBJ2-3; no firm D call. The length of the CDR3 is 17 residues. Trimming shortened V by 8 bases and J by 0 bases, and 21 bases separated the two germline ends. Germline values: CDR1 MNHEY, CDR2 SMNVEV (reference sequence). Here the CDR3 DNA reads TGTGCCAGCGCCTACCCGGCGGTCCGAGCGAGCACAGATACGCAGTATTTT. Translation gives CASAYPAVRASTDTQYF.

This chain links TRBV18 with TRBJ1-6; TRBD1 is a possible D gene (5 bases). The V end was cut by 3 bases, the J end by 9 bases, with 18 bases between. Per germline, CDR1 KGHSH and CDR2 LQKENI. The CDR3 is 16 residues long. CDR3 coding DNA: TGTGCCAGCTCACCCTCGGTTCCGACGGGGGGTTCACCCCTCCACTTT. Its protein product is CASSPSVPTGGSPLHF.

The chain has TRBV7-6 and TRBJ2-1, with 9 bases fitting TRBD2. The germline V gene has CDR1 SGHVS and CDR2 FNYEAQ. Germline trimming cut 0 bases from V and 4 bases from J; bases unmatched to any gene: 7. This CDR3 is built from 17 residues. CDR3 in DNA: TGTGCCAGCAGCTTAGCCCAAGCTAGCGGGAAGTACAATGAGCAGTTCTTC. This sequence encodes CASSLAQASGKYNEQFF.

The rearrangement links TRBV11-2 to TRBJ2-2; D gene ambiguous. Trimming took off 1 base at V and 2 bases at J, with 11 bases between the two ends. Germline CDR1 reads SGHAT; CDR2 reads FQNNGV. The CDR3 length is 16 residues. CDR3 loop: CASSLGATTNTGELFF. In DNA, the CDR3 is TGTGCCAGCAGCTTAGGGGCGACCACAAACACCGGGGAGCTGTTTTTT.

The rearrangement links TRBV29-1 to TRBJ2-1, with 8 bases identical to TRBD2. The trim removed 3 bases at V and 7 bases at J, leaving 8 bases unmatched. In germline, CDR1 is SQVTM, CDR2 ANQGSEA. The CDR3 runs 14 residues. CDR3 protein: CSVDFVAGLNEQFF. CDR3 sequence (DNA): TGCAGCGTTGATTTTGTAGCGGGGTTGAATGAGCAGTTCTTC.

The chain recombines TRBV5-1 with TRBJ2-7, with D perhaps TRBD2 (5 bases). The CDR3 runs to 15 residues. The V end lost 1 base, the J end lost 4 bases, and 15 bases lay between the germline ends. Germline CDR1 and CDR2: SGHRS and YFSETQ. CDR3: CASSLSGGLSYEQYF. The CDR3 DNA is TGCGCCAGCAGCTTGTCCGGAGGCCTGTCTTACGAGCAGTACTTC.

The chain carries TRBV6-5 and TRBJ1-2, with D perhaps matching TRBD1 (6 bases). The length of the CDR3 is 13 residues. V shed 5 bases and J shed 2 bases, with 9 bases lying between them. Per germline, CDR1 MNHEY and CDR2 SVGAGI. The chain's CDR3 is CASSAGANYGYTF. In nucleotides, the CDR3 is TGTGCCAGCAGTGCAGGGGCGAACTATGGCTACACCTTC.

This clone was detected only once. This CDR3 is CAISESPLPRPGTGGTEAFF. The CDR3 DNA is TGTGCCATCAGTGAGTCTCCCCTCCCCAGGCCCGGGACAGGGGGAACTGAAGCTTTCTTT. The chain combines TRBV10-3 with TRBJ1-1, with TRBD1 matching 11 bases. The V segment lost 0 bases and the J segment 5 bases; nucleotides outside the gene matches: 17. CDR1 ENHRY and CDR2 SYGVKD come from the germline V gene. The CDR3 length is 20 residues.

V and J are TRBV21-1 and TRBJ1-1; the D call of TRBD1 is as the table states it, not checked on the DNA. TRBV21-1 is described as a pseudogene. The CDR3 length is 15 residues. In DNA, the CDR3 is TGTGCCAGCAGCCTAAAGGGACAGGGAGGAACTGAAGCTTTCTTT. It translates to CASSLKGQGGTEAFF.

The chain employs TRBV7-2 and TRBJ2-7; D gene unclear. The V gene's germline CDR1 is SGHTA and CDR2 FQGNSA. V lost 2 bases and J lost 3, with 11 bases in between. The CDR3 length is 14 residues. Here the CDR3 DNA reads TGTGCCAGCAGCTTACGGTATCGCGGCTACGAGCAGTACTTC. The encoded protein is CASSLRYRGYEQYF.

The rearrangement links TRBV6-5 to TRBJ1-2, with 8 bases aligning to TRBD1. The CDR3 loop spans 14 amino acids. Germline-derived CDR1 and CDR2 are MNHEY and SVGAGI. V lost 6 bases and J lost 7; bases outside the gene matches: 10. CDR3 amino acids: CASRAPGGAGGYTF. CDR3 nucleotide sequence: TGTGCCAGCAGGGCTCCAGGGGGCGCGGGTGGCTACACCTTC.

This rearrangement joins TRBV5-4 to TRBJ2-1; perhaps TRBD1 as D (6 bases). Trimming left V 0 bases short and J 2 bases short, with 6 bases between. This CDR3 comprises 14 residues. Germline lookup yields CDR1 SGHNT and CDR2 YYREEE (reference sequence). CDR3 sequence (DNA): TGTGCCAGCAGCTTGGGGGGGCCCTACAATGAGCAGTTCTTC. This translates into CASSLGGPYNEQFF.

This clone has a single count. The chain uses TRBV11-2 and TRBJ2-4, with 8 bases lining up with TRBD1. The germline V gene has CDR1 SGHAT and CDR2 FQNNGV. CDR3 length: 18 residues. Trimming at V came to 4 bases and at J to 0 bases, leaving 11 bases not matched to a gene. The CDR3 loop is CASSSPLGQGLAKNIQYF. CDR3 sequence (DNA): TGTGCCAGCAGCTCACCCCTAGGACAGGGCTTAGCCAAAAACATTCAGTACTTC.

The J gene is TRBJ1-1, the V gene TRBV11-2; TRBD1 matches 10 bases. Trimming removed 2 bases from V and 5 bases from J; junction bases left unmatched: 5. The CDR3 is made up of 15 amino acids. In germline, CDR1 is SGHAT, CDR2 FQNNGV. The chain's CDR3 is CASSLSTGGITEAFF. The CDR3 DNA reads TGTGCCAGCAGCTTATCGACAGGGGGCATTACTGAAGCTTTCTTT.

The CDR3 loop reads CASSWNGGEETQYF. The CDR3 coding sequence is TGTGCCAGCAGCTGGAACGGGGGGGAGGAGACCCAGTACTTC. This chain uses TRBV7-2 with TRBJ2-5; 8 bases agree with TRBD2. The CDR3 runs 14 residues. Germline CDR1 is SGHTA and CDR2 is FQGNSA. Losses at the gene ends were 4 bases for V and 5 bases for J; bases not matched to a gene: 6. The whole variable domain, remainder taken from reference TRBV7-2 and TRBJ2-5, is GAGVSQSPSNKVTEKGKDVELRCDPISGHTALYWYRQSLGQGLEFLIYFQGNSAPDKSGLPSDRFSAERTGGSVSTLTIQRTQQEDSAVYLCASSWNGGEETQYFGPGTRLLVL.